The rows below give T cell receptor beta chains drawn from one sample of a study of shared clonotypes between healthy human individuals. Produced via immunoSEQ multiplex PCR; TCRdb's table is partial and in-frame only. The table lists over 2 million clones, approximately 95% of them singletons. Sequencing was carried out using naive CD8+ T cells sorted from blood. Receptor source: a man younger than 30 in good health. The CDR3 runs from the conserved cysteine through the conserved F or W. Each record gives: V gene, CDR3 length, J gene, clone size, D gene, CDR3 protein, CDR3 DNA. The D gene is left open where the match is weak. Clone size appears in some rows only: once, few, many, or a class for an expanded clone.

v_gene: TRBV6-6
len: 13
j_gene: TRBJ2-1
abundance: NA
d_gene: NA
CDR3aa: CASSSHRDYEQFF
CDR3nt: TGTGCCAGCAGTTCGCACAGGGACTATGAGCAGTTCTTC

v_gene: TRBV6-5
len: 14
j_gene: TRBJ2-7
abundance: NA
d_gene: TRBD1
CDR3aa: CASSYAGQGYEQYF
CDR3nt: TGTGCCAGCAGTTACGCGGGACAGGGGTACGAGCAGTACTTC

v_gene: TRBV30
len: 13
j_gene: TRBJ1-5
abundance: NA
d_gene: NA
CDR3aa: CAWSNQGNQPQHF
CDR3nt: TGTGCCTGGAGTAACCAGGGGAATCAGCCCCAGCATTTT

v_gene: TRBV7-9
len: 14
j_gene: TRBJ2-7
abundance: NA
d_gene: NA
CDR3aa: CASSLVNRPHEQYF
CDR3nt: TGTGCCAGCAGCTTAGTCAACAGGCCGCACGAGCAGTACTTC

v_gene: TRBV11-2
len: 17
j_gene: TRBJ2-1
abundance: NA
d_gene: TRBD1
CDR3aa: CASSPTPQGAAYNEQFF
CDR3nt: TGTGCCAGCAGCCCGACACCACAGGGGGCGGCCTACAATGAGCAGTTCTTC

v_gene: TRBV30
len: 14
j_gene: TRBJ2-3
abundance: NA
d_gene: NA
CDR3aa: CAWNPGRGTDTQYF
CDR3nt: TGTGCCTGGAATCCGGGCCGGGGCACAGATACGCAGTATTTT

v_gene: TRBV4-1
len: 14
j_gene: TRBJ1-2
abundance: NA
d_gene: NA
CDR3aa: CASSQDLGNYGYTF
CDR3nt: TGCGCCAGCAGCCAAGATCTGGGAAACTATGGCTACACCTTC

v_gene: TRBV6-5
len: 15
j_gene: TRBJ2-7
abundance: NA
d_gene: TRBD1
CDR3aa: CASSSGTGVFHEQYF
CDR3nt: TGTGCCAGCAGTTCCGGGACAGGGGTTTTCCACGAGCAGTACTTC

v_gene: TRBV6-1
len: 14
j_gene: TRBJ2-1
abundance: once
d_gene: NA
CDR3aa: CASNTGSSYNEQFF
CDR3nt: TGTGCCAGCAACACAGGGAGCTCCTACAATGAGCAGTTCTTC

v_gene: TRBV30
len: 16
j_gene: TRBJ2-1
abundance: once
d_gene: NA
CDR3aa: CAWSLRDLTPYNEQFF
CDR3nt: TGTGCCTGGAGTCTGAGGGACCTTACTCCCTACAATGAGCAGTTCTTC

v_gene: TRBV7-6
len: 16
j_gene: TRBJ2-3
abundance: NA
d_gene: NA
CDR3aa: CASSLPRAGGEDTQYF
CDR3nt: TGTGCCAGCAGTCTACCCAGGGCGGGCGGCGAAGATACGCAGTATTTT

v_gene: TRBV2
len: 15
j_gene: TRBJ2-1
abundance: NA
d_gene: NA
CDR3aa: CASTLGQGLLNEQFF
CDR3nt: TGTGCCAGCACCCTTGGGCAGGGGCTCCTAAATGAGCAGTTCTTC

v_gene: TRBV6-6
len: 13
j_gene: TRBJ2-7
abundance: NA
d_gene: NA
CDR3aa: CASSLDTSYEQYF
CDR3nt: TGTGCCAGCAGTCTCGACACTAGCTACGAGCAGTACTTC

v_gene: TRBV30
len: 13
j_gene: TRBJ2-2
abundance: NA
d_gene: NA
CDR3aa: CAWNPEEVGELFF
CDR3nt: TGTGCCTGGAACCCGGAGGAAGTAGGGGAGCTGTTTTTT

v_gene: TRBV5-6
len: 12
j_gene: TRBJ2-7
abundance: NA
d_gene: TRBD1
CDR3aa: CASSRQGQGQYF
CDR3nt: TGTGCCAGCAGCCGACAGGGACAGGGGCAGTACTTC

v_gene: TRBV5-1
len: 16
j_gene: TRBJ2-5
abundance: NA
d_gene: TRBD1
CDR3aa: CASSPGTGALQETQYF
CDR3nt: TGCGCCAGCAGCCCTGGGACAGGGGCCCTACAAGAGACCCAGTACTTC

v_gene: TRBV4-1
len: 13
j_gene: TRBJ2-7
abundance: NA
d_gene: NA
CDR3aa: CASSQEGRAEQYF
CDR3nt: TGCGCCAGCAGCCAAGAAGGCAGAGCCGAGCAGTACTTC

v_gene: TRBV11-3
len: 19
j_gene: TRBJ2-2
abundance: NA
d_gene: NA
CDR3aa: CASSSYDKGGTPNTGELFF
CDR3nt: TGTGCCAGCAGCTCATATGATAAGGGGGGGACGCCGAACACCGGGGAGCTGTTTTTT

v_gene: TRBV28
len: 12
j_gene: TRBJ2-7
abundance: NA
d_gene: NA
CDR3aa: CASSSAPAEQYF
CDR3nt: TGTGCCAGCAGTTCCGCGCCGGCCGAGCAGTACTTC

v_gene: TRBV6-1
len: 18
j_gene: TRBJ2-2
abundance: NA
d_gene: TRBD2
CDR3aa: CASSARVAGGRNTGELFF
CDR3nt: TGTGCCAGCAGTGCCAGAGTTGCGGGAGGTCGGAACACCGGGGAGCTGTTTTTT

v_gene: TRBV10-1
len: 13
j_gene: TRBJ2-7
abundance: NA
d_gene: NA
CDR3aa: CASSALHSYEQYF
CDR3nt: TGCGCCAGCAGTGCCTTACACTCCTACGAGCAGTACTTC

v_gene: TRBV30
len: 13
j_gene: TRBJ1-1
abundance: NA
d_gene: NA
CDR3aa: CAWDYIGGTEAFF
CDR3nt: TGTGCCTGGGATTATATTGGGGGCACTGAAGCTTTCTTT

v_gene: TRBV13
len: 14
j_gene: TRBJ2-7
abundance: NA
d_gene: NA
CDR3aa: CASSPTDRVYEQYF
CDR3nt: TGTGCCAGCAGCCCGACGGACCGCGTCTACGAGCAGTACTTC

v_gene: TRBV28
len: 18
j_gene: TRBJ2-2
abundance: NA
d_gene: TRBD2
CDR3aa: CASSSLNLRGGNTGELFF
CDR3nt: TGTGCCAGCAGTTCCCTAAATCTGCGGGGGGGCAACACCGGGGAGCTGTTTTTT

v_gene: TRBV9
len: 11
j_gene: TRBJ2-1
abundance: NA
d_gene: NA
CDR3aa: CASSLQGTQVF
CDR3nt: TGTGCCAGCAGCTTACAGGGAACTCAAGTCTTC